Below are 20 T cell receptor beta chains sequenced from a single sample in a study of T cell responses to AZD1222 COVID-19 vaccine (dated by TCRdb to 2020 to 2023). In the paper's terms, the time point label means: about 28 days (+/-7) after the second vaccine dose. Preparation of the library involved the immunoSEQ multiplex PCR assay. Not all clones reach the TCRdb copy of this immuneACCESS table, which keeps in-frame sequences only. Checked studies attribute under half of the gap to unresolved V genes and leave the rest unexplained. A total of 95,000 to 150,000 clones appear in this sample, roughly 91% of them only once. Approximately 5% of the sample comes from the top ten. The starting material was peripheral blood, obtained 28 days after the second AZD1222 dose. These receptors were taken from an adult who received the AZD1222 COVID-19 vaccine.

This clone was detected only once. The V and J genes are TRBV7-9 and TRBJ1-1; a weak D match, TRBD1 (5 bases). The germline V gene has CDR1 SEHNR and CDR2 FQNEAQ (reference sequence). The CDR3 loop spans 18 amino acids. V lost 2 bases and J 3 bases, leaving 22 bases between the germline ends. Written as DNA, the CDR3 is TGTGCCAGCAGCTTAAGCTTTTTGGGGCAACGCCGGGACACTGAAGCTTTCTTT. It translates to CASSLSFLGQRRDTEAFF.

This chain joins TRBV11-2 and TRBJ1-4, with TRBD1 matching over 9 bases. Germline V gene sequence: CDR1 SGHAT, CDR2 FQNNGV. The CDR3 runs to 15 residues. After removal of 5 bases from V and 4 bases from J, the junction contained 5 bases not matched to a gene. The DNA of the CDR3 is TGTGCCAGCAGCCTCCGGGACAGGGTTAATGAAAAACTGTTTTTT. Its translation is CASSLRDRVNEKLFF.

The V and J genes are TRBV19 and TRBJ2-3; D is unclear. V was cut by 2 bases and J by 5 bases, with 5 bases left in between. CDR1 LNHDA and CDR2 SQIVND come from the germline V gene (reference sequence). This CDR3 spans 12 amino acids. CDR3: CASSINRDTQYF. The CDR3 bases are TGTGCCAGTAGTATAAATCGAGATACGCAGTATTTT. Together with reference TRBV19 and TRBJ2-3, the CDR3 gives the full variable domain: DGGITQSPKYLFRKEGQNVTLSCEQNLNHDAMYWYRQDPGQGLRLIYYSQIVNDFQKGDIAEGYSVSREKKESFPLTVTSAQKNPTAFYLCASSINRDTQYFGPGTRLTVL.

This chain uses TRBV18 with TRBJ2-1, with TRBD2 identical over 13 bases. Per germline, CDR1 KGHSH and CDR2 LQKENI. Trimming took 3 bases from V and 12 from J; bases not matched to a gene: 8. The CDR3 consists of 15 residues. CDR3 DNA: TGTGCCAGCTCACCCGGACTAGCGGGGGCGGAAGGGCAGTTCTTC. As protein: CASSPGLAGAEGQFF.

This chain uses TRBV7-2 with TRBJ2-3; 11 positions agree with TRBD2. CDR1 and CDR2 (germline): SGHTA, FQGNSA. The CDR3 covers 15 residues. Losses at the gene ends were 5 bases for V and 4 bases for J; bases not matched to a gene: 5. DNA for the CDR3: TGTGCCAGCAGCCCCGGACTAGCGGGCGCAGATACGCAGTATTTT. Protein: CASSPGLAGADTQYF.

This chain links TRBV5-6 with TRBJ1-2, with 8 positions matching TRBD1. The germline V gene has CDR1 SGHDT and CDR2 YYEEEE. V gave up 4 bases and J gave up 6 bases; unmatched junction bases: 11. This CDR3 comprises 15 residues. CDR3 nucleotide sequence: TGTGCCAGCAGCACTTACGGGACAGGATGGGATGGCTACACCTTC. Translation: CASSTYGTGWDGYTF.

The V call is TRBV28, the J call TRBJ2-3; the match to TRBD2 covers 10 bases. V lost 1 base, J lost 4 bases, and 8 bases stayed unmatched. Germline V gene sequence: CDR1 MDHEN, CDR2 SYDVKM. CDR3 length equals 17 residues. The CDR3 DNA sequence: TGTGCCAGCAGTTTATCCACCGGGACTAGCGATTCAGATACGCAGTATTTT. Its protein product is CASSLSTGTSDSDTQYF.

This chain uses TRBV27 with TRBJ2-3, with TRBD1 matching 10 bases. The CDR3 consists of 15 residues. In germline, CDR1 is MNHEY, CDR2 SMNVEV (reference sequence). V was clipped by 11 bases and J by 6 bases; unmatched bases: 14. The CDR3 loop reads CARPRRDRGADTQYF. The CDR3 bases are TGTGCCCGACCTCGACGGGACAGGGGTGCTGATACGCAGTATTTT.

The chain couples TRBV6-1 to TRBJ2-3; 7 positions match TRBD1. This CDR3 has 16 residues. From germline, CDR1 is MNHNS and CDR2 SASEGT. V was clipped by 1 base and J by 2 bases; unmatched bases: 6. The CDR3 DNA reads as TGTGCCAGCAGTGAAGTCGGGACAGCGATCACAGATACGCAGTATTTT. It specifies CASSEVGTAITDTQYF.

J is TRBJ2-1 and V is TRBV5-8; D gene unclear. The V gene lost 1 base and the J gene lost 11 bases, with 16 bases spanning the gap. CDR1 SGHTS and CDR2 YDEGEE come from the germline V gene. The CDR3 totals 14 residues. CDR3 bases: TGTGCCAGCAGCTTGTTAAGTTTGGCGGATAAGCAGTTCTTC. Its translation is CASSLLSLADKQFF.

This clone was picked up one time. The rearrangement links TRBV18 to TRBJ1-1; D is ambiguous. CDR3 length: 15 residues. With 0 bases removed from V and 1 base from J, the gap between germline ends came to 9 bases. CDR1 is KGHSH and CDR2 is LQKENI in the germline V gene. CDR3 DNA sequence: TGTGCCAGCTCACCACCGGTCCAAACGAACACTGAAGCTTTCTTT. Protein: CASSPPVQTNTEAFF.

The chain employs TRBV18 and TRBJ1-1; D is perhaps TRBD1 (5 bases). Germline values: CDR1 KGHSH, CDR2 LQKENI. This CDR3 region has 14 residues. Trimming cost V 9 bases and J 6 bases, with 20 bases left between them. The CDR3 region has the DNA TGTGCCAGTTCCCCTGGGACGCAAGTCGCTGAAGCTTTCTTT. The encoded protein is CASSPGTQVAEAFF.

The rearrangement links TRBV7-2 to TRBJ2-1, with D possibly being TRBD1 (5 bases). CDR1 and CDR2 from the germline V gene are SGHTA and FQGNSA. This CDR3 is 14 amino acids long. V was pared by 1 base and J by 10 bases, with 14 bases between. The CDR3 DNA follows: TGTGCCAGCAGCTTAGACCTCCTGGGGCGGGAGCAGTTCTTC. This codes for CASSLDLLGREQFF.

CDR3: CASSSGLVAGVNEQFF. The CDR3 DNA reads TGCGCCAGCAGTTCGGGTTTGGTAGCGGGAGTCAATGAGCAGTTCTTC. The genes are TRBV5-1 and TRBJ2-1; 9 nucleotides line up with TRBD2. CDR1 is SGHRS and CDR2 is YFSETQ in the germline V gene. This CDR3 spans 16 amino acids. Germline trimming cut 5 bases from V and 6 bases from J; bases unmatched to any gene: 12. The complete variable domain, with remaining parts taken from reference TRBV5-1 and TRBJ2-1, reads KAGVTQTPRYLIKTRGQQVTLSCSPISGHRSVSWYQQTPGQGLQFLFEYFSETQRNKGNFPGRFSGRQFSNSRSEMNVSTLELGDSALYLCASSSGLVAGVNEQFFGPGTRLTVL.

This clone was detected only once. The chain is built from TRBV3-1 (or the pseudogene TRBV3-2) and TRBJ2-5, with 8 bases matching TRBD1. Trimming removed 4 bases from V and 5 bases from J; junction bases left unmatched: 3. Per the germline V gene, CDR1 is LGHDT and CDR2 is YNNKEL (reference sequence). The CDR3 spans 13 residues. CDR3 sequence (DNA): TGTGCCAGCAGCCGGACAGGGCTTGAGACCCAGTACTTC. Translating it yields CASSRTGLETQYF.

The chain combines TRBV5-1 with TRBJ2-1, with a possible D match to TRBD2 (5 bases). Germline V gene sequence: CDR1 SGHRS, CDR2 YFSETQ. V was cut by 0 bases and J by 0 bases, with 7 bases left in between. CDR3 length: 15 residues. CDR3 loop: CASSLDRGSYNEQFF. CDR3 coding DNA: TGCGCCAGCAGCTTGGACCGGGGCTCCTACAATGAGCAGTTCTTC.

This clone was found once. The chain joins TRBV19 to TRBJ1-6; a possible D gene is TRBD1 (5 bases). This CDR3 contains 13 residues. CDR1 is LNHDA, CDR2 SQIVND, per germline (reference sequence). V was pared by 5 bases and J by 11 bases, with 13 bases between. CDR3 region: CASSEGELTPLHF. The DNA of the CDR3 is TGTGCCAGTAGTGAAGGGGAACTGACACCCCTCCACTTT.

Here the CDR3 DNA reads TGTGCCAGCAGTTTGGTGATAAACACTGAAGCTTTCTTT. Protein sequence: CASSLVINTEAFF. The rearrangement links TRBV28 to TRBJ1-1; D unclear. Germline V gives CDR1 MDHEN, CDR2 SYDVKM. V was clipped by 3 bases and J by 2 bases, with 7 bases between them. This CDR3 has 13 amino acids.

The chain recombines TRBV6-5 with TRBJ1-6, with 8 bases that match TRBD1. V dropped 4 bases and J dropped 9; count of bases not matched to a gene: 2. Germline CDR1 MNHEY, CDR2 SVGAGI. The CDR3 loop spans 13 amino acids. This chain's CDR3 is CASSFQGASPLHF. The DNA for the CDR3 is TGTGCCAGCAGTTTTCAGGGGGCTTCACCCCTCCACTTT.

This chain joins TRBV11-2 and TRBJ2-1; the match to TRBD2 covers 8 bases. The CDR3 spans 15 residues. Germline loops: CDR1 SGHAT, CDR2 FQNNGV. The ends lost 5 bases at V and 9 bases at J; junction bases unmatched: 12. The CDR3 loop reads CASSLGGALIGEQFF. In nucleotides, the CDR3 is TGTGCCAGCAGCCTCGGGGGGGCCCTCATAGGTGAGCAGTTCTTC.